The present T cell receptor (beta chain) was sequenced within a study of T cell responses to AZD1222 COVID-19 vaccine. Study results and caveats: Seropositive AZD1222 recipients at baseline numbered only six or seven.

Germline V lookup: CDR1 MNHEY, CDR2 SVGAGI. The V segment lost 6 bases and the J segment 1 base; nucleotides outside the gene matches: 3. This CDR3 contains 14 residues. Concerning this clone itself: Its antigen is currently unknown.

The method was immunoSEQ multiplex PCR; TCRdb's version includes in-frame clones alone and lacks a portion of them. The table has approximately 210,000 clones, around 94% seen once. J is TRBJ1-1 and V is TRBV6-5, with 9 nucleotides matching TRBD1. The sample here was peripheral blood, taken 28 days after the second dose of the MenACWY control vaccine. This receptor was identified in an adult who received the MenACWY meningococcal vaccine as a control. CDR3 in DNA: TGTGCCAGCAGGGAGACAGGGGGGAACACTGAAGCTTTCTTT. Translating it yields CASRETGGNTEAFF.